This T cell receptor (beta chain) was recovered during a study of blood T cell repertoires in COVID-19. For the study at large: The origin of the acute and convalescent COVID-19 samples was the United States, Italy and Spain.

This table comes from immunoSEQ multiplex PCR, and its TCRdb copy is limited to in-frame clones, with some not included. The sample includes about 330,000 clones, approximately 87% of them seen just once. The CDR3 extends over 15 amino acids. V shed 2 bases and J 5 bases; nucleotides not matched to a gene: 6. Germline-derived CDR1 and CDR2 are SGHTA and FQGNSA. What was sequenced was PBMCs or T cells enriched from blood (not recorded which). The rearrangement links TRBV7-2 to TRBJ1-5; 7 bases map to TRBD1. The clonotype comes from a woman aged 25 to 39 who had recovered from COVID-19. CDR3 DNA sequence: TGTGCCAGCAGCTTAAACCGACAGGGTGATCAGCCCCAGCATTTT. It specifies CASSLNRQGDQPQHF.